This T cell receptor beta chain was obtained from a study of cytomegalovirus exposure and HLA in healthy donors. PCR employed 60 Vbeta and 13 Jbeta primers. Method: immunoSEQ multiplex PCR; TCRdb's copy keeps in-frame clones and lacks some. The sample lists 170,000 or so clones; around 80% were seen once. Looked up from germline, CDR1 is SGHRS and CDR2 is YFSETQ. V was clipped by 0 bases and J by 0 bases, with 9 bases between them. The CDR3 is made up of 15 amino acids. The gene calls are TRBV5-1 and TRBJ1-2; D perhaps matches TRBD1 (6 bases). This sequence originates from a woman between 40 and 50 years old in good health and CMV-seronegative. The sequencing input was PBMCs. This CDR3 reads CASSLDRVSNYGYTF. The CDR3 DNA reads as TGCGCCAGCAGCTTGGACAGGGTTTCTAACTATGGCTACACCTTC.